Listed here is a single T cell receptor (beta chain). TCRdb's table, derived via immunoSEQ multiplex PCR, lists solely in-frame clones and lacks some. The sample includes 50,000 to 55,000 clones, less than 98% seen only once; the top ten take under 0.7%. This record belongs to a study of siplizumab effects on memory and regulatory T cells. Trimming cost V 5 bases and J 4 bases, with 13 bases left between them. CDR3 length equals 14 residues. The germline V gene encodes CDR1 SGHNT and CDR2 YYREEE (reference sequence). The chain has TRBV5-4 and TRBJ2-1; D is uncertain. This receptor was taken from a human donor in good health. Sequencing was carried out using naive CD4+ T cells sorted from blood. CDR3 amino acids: CASSTPGGYNEQFF. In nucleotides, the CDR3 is TGTGCCAGCAGTACCCCCGGCGGTTACAATGAGCAGTTCTTC.